The T cell receptor (beta chain) described here comes from a study of regulatory T cells in long-lasting Graves disease. Whole-study findings and limits: Possibly, too few samples lowered accuracy.

A note on this clonotype: Antigen: not known.

From germline, CDR1 is DFQATT and CDR2 SNEGSKA (reference sequence). The CDR3 loop spans 14 amino acids. J lost 5 bases, V lost 5 bases, and 6 bases had no gene match. The authors built TCR beta libraries using iRepertoire HTBI primers and Arm-PCR of CDR3 regions. TCRdb independently ran MiXCR on the multiplex PCR reads; one entry per CDR3 protein. The sample shows around 450,000 distinct CDR3 sequences, 20% to 25% of them seen only once. Time point defined: persistent/refractory GD, antithyroid drugs over 5 years with positive TRAb. PBMC RNA served as the TCR library source. The sample was peripheral blood mononuclear cells (PBMCs), taken when the disease was refractory, from a patient treated with antithyroid drugs. This clonotype was sampled from a female donor with Graves disease. The chain has TRBV20-1 and TRBJ2-2; TRBD1 matches at 9 bases. CDR3 in amino acids: CSAPGTGRTGELFF. CDR3 in DNA: TGCAGTGCTCCCGGGACAGGGCGGACCGGGGAGCTGTTTTTT.